This TCR beta chain is from a study of CD8 T cells in Susac syndrome. In blood CD8+ and CD4+ T cells, TCR beta underwent sequencing. The multiple sclerosis controls consisted of treatment-naive patients with relapsing-remitting disease, either stable or active. Germline CDR1 reads SGHVS; CDR2 reads FNYEAQ. The ends lost 7 bases at V and 10 bases at J; junction bases unmatched: 12. The CDR3 is made up of 14 amino acids. An input of about 0.45 to 1 ug of RNA was subjected to reverse transcription using random hexamers. Multiplex PCR with immunoSEQ amplified the TCR beta CDR3 across 54 Vbeta and 13 Jbeta. TCRdb analysed the immunoSEQ multiplex PCR reads with MiXCR anew, one entry per CDR3 protein. The sample consists of 400,000 or so distinct CDR3 sequences, 75% to 90% of them appearing once.

The V call is TRBV7-6, the J call TRBJ2-1, with TRBD2 identical over 8 bases. The sequenced material came from CD8+ T cells from PBMCs. This clonotype originated in a human donor with multiple sclerosis. CDR3 loop: CASKRGGAWSEQFF. The CDR3, as DNA: TGTGCCAGCAAACGGGGGGGGGCCTGGAGCGAGCAGTTCTTC. The full variable domain, in which reference TRBV7-6 and TRBJ2-1 provide the parts outside the CDR3, is GAGVSQSPRYKVTKRGQDVALRCDPISGHVSLYWYRQALGQGPEFLTYFNYEAQQDKSGLPNDRFSAERPEGSISTLTIQRTEQRDSAMYRCASKRGGAWSEQFFGPGTRLTVL.